The rows below give T cell receptor beta chains drawn from one sample of a study of blood T cell repertoires in COVID-19. Sequenced by immunoSEQ multiplex PCR; TCRdb stores in-frame clones only, minus some. Seen here are tens of thousands of clones, approximately 88% observed once, and the top ten hold under 6%. Sequenced input: peripheral blood. These receptors originate from a human donor in a cohort sampled during active COVID-19. Both conserved end residues are part of each CDR3. Fields, in order: V gene, J gene, clone size, D gene, CDR3 DNA, CDR3 protein. D genes are given only for firm matches. The size field is filled for only some rows; it gives once, few, many or a size class.

>TRBV6-1|TRBJ2-4|NA|TRBD2
TGTGCCAGCAGTGAGGCCGGGACTAGCGGGGCCAAACCCTTT
CASSEAGTSGAKPF
>TRBV7-9|TRBJ1-5|NA|NA
TGTGCCAGCAGTGTAGACAGTCTAAATCAGCCCCAGCATTTT
CASSVDSLNQPQHF
>TRBV5-1|TRBJ1-1|NA|NA
TGCGCCAGCAGCCTTGAGGCGGGGAGAGCTTTCTTT
CASSLEAGRAFF
>TRBV2|TRBJ2-1|once|NA
TGTGCCAGCAGTGAAGCCCACTGGGGGGAGCAGGGCAATGAGCAGTTCTTC
CASSEAHWGEQGNEQFF
>TRBV7-2|TRBJ2-2|NA|NA
TGTGCCAGCAGCCAGTTAAACACCGGGGAGCTGTTTTTT
CASSQLNTGELFF
>TRBV9|TRBJ2-1|NA|NA
TGTGCCAGCAGCGTAGTCCCCGGGGGCTCCTACAATGAGCAGTTCTTC
CASSVVPGGSYNEQFF
>TRBV5-1|TRBJ2-5|NA|TRBD2
TGCGCCAGCGGATTTCTAGCGGGAGTGGGTTCAGAGACCCAGTACTTC
CASGFLAGVGSETQYF
>TRBV7-9|TRBJ2-1|NA|NA
TGTGCCAGCAGCTTTCCGGGGGTTAATGAGCAGTTCTTC
CASSFPGVNEQFF
>TRBV28|TRBJ2-3|once|NA
TGTGCCAGCAGCCAAACTAGTGAGTTTGCTACAGATACGCAGTATTTT
CASSQTSEFATDTQYF
>TRBV5-1|TRBJ2-7|NA|NA
TGCGCCAGCAGCTTGGCCGGCGGGTTTGGGGTCGGCGAGCAGTACTTC
CASSLAGGFGVGEQYF
>TRBV12-3/TRBV12-4|TRBJ1-1|NA|NA
TGTGCCAGCAGTCCAGGATCGAACACTGAAGCTTTCTTT
CASSPGSNTEAFF
>TRBV19|TRBJ1-5|few|NA
TGTGCCAGTAGTATAGACAATAGCGGGGGCGGGCAGCCCCAGCATTTT
CASSIDNSGGGQPQHF